This passage covers 26 T cell receptor beta chains from one sample sequenced in a study of CD8 T cells in ankylosing spondylitis. TCRdb processed the 5' RACE reads anew with MiXCR; each CDR3 protein has one entry. The sample lists around 130,000 distinct CDR3 sequences; 7% were seen once. Sequencing input: blood, either unsorted or a sorted T cell fraction (not recorded which). The receptors originated from a male donor with ankylosing spondylitis or in good health (not recorded which).

The chain links TRBV20-1 to TRBJ2-1; 12 bases are a match to TRBD2. Germline trimming cut 5 bases from V and 7 bases from J; bases unmatched to any gene: 6. Germline CDR1 DFQATT, CDR2 SNEGSKA (reference sequence). This CDR3 is 14 amino acids long. CDR3 in DNA: TGCAGTGCTCCCCTAGCGGGAGGGCGAAATGAGCAGTTCTTC. Translating gives CSAPLAGGRNEQFF.

This clonotype has a count of ten or more. This rearrangement joins TRBV20-1 to TRBJ2-7, with TRBD2 matching 7 bases. Germline CDR1 DFQATT, CDR2 SNEGSKA (reference sequence). Trimming took 6 bases from V and 2 from J; bases not matched to a gene: 4. The length of the CDR3 is 12 residues. The CDR3 loop is CSASSGTYEQYF. For the CDR3, the DNA is TGCAGTGCCTCAAGCGGGACCTACGAGCAGTACTTC.

This clonotype was observed at least ten times. The chain has TRBV7-2 and TRBJ2-7; no firm D call. V shed 1 base and J shed 5 bases, with 9 bases lying between them. Germline V CDR1 and CDR2: SGHTA, FQGNSA. This CDR3 region has 13 residues. For the CDR3, the DNA is TGTGCCAGCAGCTTAGAAAGCGCCGACGAGCAGTACTTC. Translated: CASSLESADEQYF.

This clonotype was seen many times. The CDR3 reads CASSDPVSVDTQYF. The CDR3 DNA reads as TGTGCCAGCAGCGACCCGGTGAGCGTAGATACGCAGTATTTT. The chain carries TRBV11-2 and TRBJ2-3; the D is unclear. This CDR3 is 14 amino acids long. Germline assignment: CDR1 SGHAT and CDR2 FQNNGV. V was cut by 5 bases and J by 5 bases, with 14 bases left in between. The full variable domain, completed using reference TRBV11-2 and TRBJ2-3, is EAGVAQSPRYKIIEKRQSVAFWCNPISGHATLYWYQQILGQGPKLLIQFQNNGVVDDSQLPKDRFSAERLKGVDSTLKIQPAKLEDSAVYLCASSDPVSVDTQYFGPGTRLTVL.

This clonotype was observed at least ten times. The gene calls are TRBV7-9 and TRBJ2-3; either TRBD1 or TRBD2 may fit D (5 bases each). The CDR3 is 16 amino acids. With 2 bases removed from V and 0 bases from J, the gap between germline ends came to 12 bases. CDR1 is SEHNR and CDR2 is FQNEAQ in the germline V gene (reference sequence). The CDR3 here is CASSLFRDQSTDTQYF. The CDR3 coding sequence is TGTGCCAGCAGCTTATTCCGGGACCAAAGCACAGATACGCAGTATTTT.

This clonotype came up many times. This chain uses TRBV20-1 with TRBJ2-5; D gene unclear. The V gene's germline CDR1 is DFQATT and CDR2 SNEGSKA (reference sequence). Trimming left V 4 bases short and J 2 bases short, with 2 bases between. This CDR3 spans 10 amino acids. The CDR3 nucleotides read TGCAGTGCTATTCAAGAGACCCAGTACTTC. As protein: CSAIQETQYF.

This clonotype was recorded at least ten times. This rearrangement joins TRBV29-1 to TRBJ1-2; 10 positions match TRBD1. This CDR3 spans 14 amino acids. J lost 8 bases, V lost 7 bases, and 13 bases had no gene match. Germline V lookup: CDR1 SQVTM, CDR2 ANQGSEA. CDR3 bases: TGCAGCGCCAGCCCGGGACAGGGGCACGTCGGCTACACCTTC. The encoded protein is CSASPGQGHVGYTF.

This clonotype appeared many times. CDR3 sequence (DNA): TGTGCCACCAGCAGAGATACGGGTCCGAGTGAAAAACTGTTTTTT. Translating gives CATSRDTGPSEKLFF. V gene TRBV15 combines with J gene TRBJ1-4, with D unresolved. V was trimmed by 0 bases and J by 7 bases, leaving 12 bases between them. Germline CDR1 is LNHNV and CDR2 is YYDKDF (reference sequence). This CDR3 spans 15 amino acids.

This clonotype was observed at least ten times. V is TRBV20-1 and J is TRBJ2-1, with D perhaps matching TRBD2 (6 bases). V was cut by 5 bases and J by 5 bases, with 13 bases left in between. The CDR3 contains 13 residues. From germline, CDR1 is DFQATT and CDR2 SNEGSKA (reference sequence). In DNA, the CDR3 is TGCAGTGCTCCAGCCAGGAGGGACAATGAGCAGTTCTTC. It specifies CSAPARRDNEQFF.

This clonotype was recorded at least ten times. V usage is TRBV5-1 and J usage is TRBJ1-4; 9 nucleotides match TRBD1. V was pared by 4 bases and J by 8 bases, with 9 bases of the junction left unmatched. Germline V CDR1 and CDR2: SGHRS, YFSETQ. CDR3 length equals 15 residues. The CDR3 coding sequence is TGCGCCAGCAGCCCCAACAGGGGGCGTGGGGAAAAACTGTTTTTT. Translation gives CASSPNRGRGEKLFF.

This clonotype was recorded many times. This rearrangement joins TRBV5-1 to TRBJ2-6; no clear D gene. This CDR3 spans 14 amino acids. Germline CDR1 SGHRS, CDR2 YFSETQ. V was clipped by 8 bases and J by 0 bases, with 9 bases between them. CDR3 DNA: TGCGCCAGTATGAGTAGCTCTGGGGCCAACGTCCTGACTTTC. Its translation: CASMSSSGANVLTF.

This clonotype was found many times. This chain links TRBV29-1 with TRBJ1-5, with 10 bases matching TRBD1. The V gene end was trimmed by 8 bases and the J gene end by 1 base; junction bases not matched to a gene: 8. Germline-derived CDR1 and CDR2 are SQVTM and ANQGSEA. CDR3 length equals 15 residues. The CDR3 DNA is TGCAGCACTCCAGGACAGGGGGGGAGCAATCAGCCCCAGCATTTT. Residues: CSTPGQGGSNQPQHF.

This clonotype was seen at least ten times. This sequence joins TRBV3-1 and TRBJ2-7; the D is unclear. Germline values: CDR1 LGHDT, CDR2 YNNKEL (reference sequence). The length of the CDR3 is 12 residues. V shed 1 base and J shed 5 bases, with 6 bases lying between them. The CDR3 DNA follows: TGTGCCAGCAGCCAAGTACCGAACGAGCAGTACTTC. Protein product: CASSQVPNEQYF.

The DNA of the CDR3 is TGTGCCAGCTCACCATATAGCACAGATACGCAGTATTTT. Protein product: CASSPYSTDTQYF. The rearrangement uses TRBV18 and TRBJ2-3; D not resolved. This CDR3 contains 13 residues. Trimming took 2 bases from V and 0 from J, leaving 3 bases between them. Germline V gives CDR1 KGHSH, CDR2 LQKENI.

This clonotype was seen at least ten times. The rearrangement links TRBV12-3 or TRBV12-4 to TRBJ1-6, with a possible D match to TRBD1 (5 bases). V gave up 7 bases and J gave up 7 bases, with 14 bases separating them. CDR3 length: 14 amino acids. Here the CDR3 reads CASNPGAENSPLHF. CDR3 coding DNA: TGTGCCAGCAACCCCGGGGCCGAGAATTCACCCCTCCACTTT.

This clonotype was detected ten times or more. The chain has TRBV3-1 and TRBJ2-7, with D unclear. The germline V and J ends were trimmed by 0 bases and 0 bases, with 9 bases remaining between them. In germline, CDR1 is LGHDT, CDR2 YNNKEL (reference sequence). This CDR3 is built from 15 residues. The CDR3 is CASSQDPGVSYEQYF. The CDR3 nucleotides read TGTGCCAGCAGCCAAGATCCAGGTGTCTCCTACGAGCAGTACTTC.

This clonotype showed up many times. The rearrangement uses TRBV5-1 and TRBJ1-1, with 9 nucleotides matching TRBD1. Germline lookup yields CDR1 SGHRS and CDR2 YFSETQ. The CDR3 has 14 residues. V was pared by 4 bases and J by 8 bases, with 9 bases of the junction left unmatched. CDR3 DNA sequence: TGCGCCAGCAGCGCCGGGACAGGGAAGGGAGAAGCTTTCTTT. Translation gives CASSAGTGKGEAFF.

This clonotype has a count of ten or more. The rearrangement uses TRBV5-1 and TRBJ2-4, with TRBD2 as a possible D gene (6 bases). V gave up 0 bases and J gave up 10 bases, with 14 bases separating them. CDR1 and CDR2 (germline): SGHRS, YFSETQ. This CDR3 is 14 amino acids long. The CDR3 bases are TGCGCCAGCAGCTTGGTTTCTGGGGACTCTATTCAGTACTTC. As protein: CASSLVSGDSIQYF.

Ten or more counts support this clonotype. The rearrangement uses TRBV7-2 and TRBJ2-3, with 8 bases that match TRBD2. V lost 8 bases to trimming and J lost 2 bases; unmatched junction nucleotides: 9. Germline V gives CDR1 SGHTA, CDR2 FQGNSA. This CDR3 region has 15 residues. CDR3 in amino acids: CASSLSGTFTDTQYF. CDR3 DNA sequence: TGTGCCAGCTCCCTTAGCGGGACCTTCACAGATACGCAGTATTTT.

This clonotype showed up many times. The V and J genes are TRBV6-1 and TRBJ2-7; TRBD1 matches at 8 bases. V lost 5 bases to trimming and J lost 2 bases; unmatched junction nucleotides: 8. The germline CDR1 and CDR2 sequences are MNHNS and SASEGT. This CDR3 has 15 amino acids. CDR3 region: CASSKTGVKAYEQYF. The CDR3 region has the DNA TGTGCCAGCAGTAAGACAGGGGTTAAGGCCTACGAGCAGTACTTC.

The chain couples TRBV28 to TRBJ2-1; D remains unclear. From germline, CDR1 is MDHEN and CDR2 SYDVKM. Trimming removed 6 bases at V and 0 bases at J, with 18 bases between. The CDR3 is made up of 17 amino acids. The CDR3 sequence is CASSTPLVLGSYNEQFF. The CDR3 nucleotides read TGTGCCAGCAGCACCCCCTTAGTTCTTGGCTCCTACAATGAGCAGTTCTTC. Looking up the rest from reference TRBV28 and TRBJ2-1 gives the full variable domain: DVKVTQSSRYLVKRTGEKVFLECVQDMDHENMFWYRQDPGLGLRLIYFSYDVKMKEKGDIPEGYSVSREKKERFSLILESASTNQTSMYLCASSTPLVLGSYNEQFFGPGTRLTVL.

This clonotype was observed at least ten times. The genes are TRBV5-1 and TRBJ2-2; 7 positions agree with TRBD2. The ends lost 0 bases at V and 2 bases at J; junction bases unmatched: 10. The CDR3 has 18 residues. CDR1 and CDR2 from the germline V gene are SGHRS and YFSETQ. The CDR3 bases are TGCGCCAGCAGCTTGGATCTCGGGCTAGCGGCCAACACCGGGGAGCTGTTTTTT. This encodes CASSLDLGLAANTGELFF.

This clonotype was counted once. Possible read error: a much larger clone is one base away. The chain couples TRBV5-1 to TRBJ2-2; tentatively, D is TRBD2 (5 bases). The germline V gene has CDR1 SGHRS and CDR2 YFSETQ. This CDR3 region has 16 residues. The DNA of the CDR3 is TGCGCCAGCAGCTTGGCGGTGACTGCAAACACCGGGGAGCTGTATTTT. Its translation is CASSLAVTANTGELYF.

This clonotype came up many times. The genes are TRBV5-5 and TRBJ1-2, with D perhaps matching TRBD1 (5 bases). Trimming took off 0 bases at V and 8 bases at J, with 14 bases between the two ends. Germline V gives CDR1 SGHKS, CDR2 YYEKEE (reference sequence). This CDR3 is built from 14 residues. CDR3 amino acids: CASSLAIDSGGYTF. In DNA form, the CDR3 reads TGTGCCAGCAGCTTGGCCATCGACAGTGGAGGCTACACCTTC.

In its sample, this clonotype was seen many times. V is TRBV20-1 and J is TRBJ2-1, with 7 nucleotides matching TRBD2. There are 15 residues in the CDR3. In germline, CDR1 is DFQATT, CDR2 SNEGSKA (reference sequence). The junction had 14 bases not matched to a gene; V was cut back by 3 bases and J by 9 bases. For the CDR3, the DNA is TGCAGTGCTAGTTCCCCGGCTAGCGGCCTCGTTGAGCAGTTCTTC. As protein: CSASSPASGLVEQFF.

This clonotype was found many times. The J gene is TRBJ1-5, the V gene TRBV28, with 9 bases fitting TRBD1. This CDR3 contains 15 residues. Per the germline V gene, CDR1 is MDHEN and CDR2 is SYDVKM. The junction had 8 bases not matched to a gene; V was cut back by 6 bases and J by 5 bases. The CDR3 here is CASRLLRDRDQPQHF. CDR3 bases: TGTGCCAGCAGGTTACTTAGGGACAGGGATCAGCCCCAGCATTTT. The entire variable domain, with the rest obtained from reference TRBV28 and TRBJ1-5, is as follows: DVKVTQSSRYLVKRTGEKVFLECVQDMDHENMFWYRQDPGLGLRLIYFSYDVKMKEKGDIPEGYSVSREKKERFSLILESASTNQTSMYLCASRLLRDRDQPQHFGDGTRLSIL.